Listed below are T cell receptor beta chains from one sample, sequenced in a study of T cells in Graves' hyperthyroidism and ophthalmopathy. In TCRdb, the multiplex PCR reads were re-called with MiXCR into one record per CDR3 protein. The sample contains some 300,000 distinct CDR3 sequences, about an eighth of which appear only once. Sequenced material: blood. Every receptor here comes from a woman in her 30s with Graves' hyperthyroidism that later progressed to Graves' ophthalmopathy. CDR3s include the opening cysteine and the closing phenylalanine or tryptophan. A D gene is named only where the DNA matches it firmly. Clone sizes are given selectively: once, few, many, or a class where the clone is expanded.

d_gene,abundance,v_gene,j_gene,CDR3aa,CDR3nt
TRBD2,.,TRBV24-1,TRBJ2-3,CATSDPTAGINTDTQYF,TGTGCCACCAGTGACCCTACAGCGGGAATAAACACAGATACGCAGTATTTT
TRBD1,many,TRBV7-2,TRBJ1-2,CASSSGQSLNYGYTF,TGTGCCAGCAGTTCGGGACAGTCCCTTAACTATGGCTACACCTTC
.,many,TRBV9,TRBJ2-5,CASSTRGGLGETQYF,TGTGCCAGCAGCACAAGGGGGGGGCTAGGAGAGACCCAGTACTTC
.,many,TRBV9,TRBJ1-1,CASSGTPLNTEAFF,TGTGCCAGCTCCGGGACCCCCTTGAACACTGAAGCTTTCTTT
TRBD1,many,TRBV7-8,TRBJ1-5,CASSSGQGFQPQHF,TGTGCCAGCAGCTCGGGACAGGGGTTTCAGCCCCAGCATTTT
.,.,TRBV2,TRBJ2-5,CAIHSGSQTEQETQYF,TGTGCCATTCACTCCGGTAGCCAGACAGAACAAGAGACCCAGTACTTC
TRBD2,few,TRBV4-2,TRBJ2-2,CASSLRAGVVADTGELFF,TGTGCCAGCAGCCTTCGGGCGGGAGTGGTGGCTGACACCGGGGAGCTGTTTTTT
.,many,TRBV27,TRBJ2-1,CASSLSVPPRDEQFF,TGTGCCAGCAGTTTATCTGTCCCCCCGAGGGATGAGCAGTTCTTC
.,few,TRBV27,TRBJ2-6,CASSLAGAGANVLTF,TGTGCCAGCAGTTTAGCAGGGGCTGGGGCCAACGTCCTGACTTTC
.,many,TRBV6-1,TRBJ2-5,CASTLRSPGGETQYF,TGTGCCAGCACCTTACGGAGCCCCGGTGGTGAGACCCAGTACTTC
.,.,TRBV24-1,TRBJ2-3,CATRGETSTDTQYF,TGTGCCACCAGAGGAGAAACTAGCACAGATACGCAGTATTTT
TRBD2,many,TRBV12-3/TRBV12-4,TRBJ2-2,CASSFGGVNTGELFF,TGTGCCAGCAGTTTTGGGGGGGTGAACACCGGGGAGCTGTTTTTT
.,many,TRBV2,TRBJ1-1,CASRKSLQDTEAFF,TGTGCCAGCAGGAAGAGCCTGCAGGACACTGAAGCTTTCTTT
.,.,TRBV4-1,TRBJ1-2,CASSQPTGDYGYTF,TGCGCCAGCAGCCAACCCACAGGAGACTATGGCTACACCTTC
.,many,TRBV15,TRBJ2-1,CATSRDNNEQFF,TGTGCCACCAGCAGAGACAACAATGAGCAGTTCTTC
.,many,TRBV2,TRBJ2-4,CASAGTQAKNIQYF,TGTGCCAGCGCGGGGACCCAAGCCAAAAACATTCAGTACTTC
TRBD1,many,TRBV30,TRBJ2-7,CAWSLTGSSEQYF,TGTGCCTGGAGCCTGACAGGGTCATCCGAGCAGTACTTC
TRBD2,many,TRBV28,TRBJ2-1,CASSASTSVSSYNEQFF,TGTGCCAGCAGTGCCTCGACTAGCGTTAGCTCCTACAATGAGCAGTTCTTC
.,many,TRBV7-3,TRBJ1-2,CASSLYPGRGYTF,TGTGCCAGCAGCTTATACCCAGGGAGAGGCTACACCTTC
.,many,TRBV30,TRBJ2-7,CAWSVRRRNEQYF,TGTGCCTGGAGTGTACGTAGGAGGAACGAGCAGTACTTC
.,.,TRBV11-2,TRBJ2-1,CASSGTGPRGNEQFF,TGTGCCAGCAGCGGGACCGGGCCTAGAGGTAATGAGCAGTTCTTC
.,many,TRBV12-3/TRBV12-4,TRBJ1-5,CASSLDGRGQPQHF,TGTGCCAGCAGTTTGGACGGGCGGGGACAGCCCCAGCATTTT
TRBD2,.,TRBV7-9,TRBJ2-1,CASSAPSGTSYNEQFF,TGTGCCAGCAGCGCCCCTAGCGGGACCTCCTACAATGAGCAGTTCTTC
.,many,TRBV20-1,TRBJ1-4,CSARDRGGPNEKLFF,TGCAGTGCTAGAGATCGGGGGGGCCCTAATGAAAAACTGTTTTTT
TRBD2,many,TRBV11-2,TRBJ2-1,CASSPSGRKRDEQFF,TGTGCCAGCAGCCCGAGCGGGAGGAAACGGGATGAGCAGTTCTTC
TRBD2,many,TRBV29-1,TRBJ2-1,CSVEVPSGSNEQFF,TGCAGCGTTGAAGTCCCTAGCGGGAGTAATGAGCAGTTCTTC
.,.,TRBV20-1,TRBJ2-7,CSARDYRDGSYEQYF,TGCAGTGCTAGAGATTACCGGGACGGATCATACGAGCAGTACTTC
.,many,TRBV7-9,TRBJ2-7,CASSLDRLGEQYF,TGTGCCAGCAGCTTAGACAGACTTGGCGAGCAGTACTTC
.,many,TRBV2,TRBJ1-2,CASKVTGYGYTF,TGTGCCAGCAAGGTGACAGGCTATGGCTACACCTTC
.,many,TRBV7-3,TRBJ2-1,CASSFSRVHEQFF,TGTGCCAGCAGCTTCAGCAGGGTACATGAGCAGTTCTTC
.,few,TRBV7-9,TRBJ1-2,CTSSQDSGYGYTF,TGTACCAGCAGCCAGGACAGCGGCTATGGCTACACCTTC
TRBD2,many,TRBV4-3,TRBJ2-5,CASSQGAGVRETQYF,TGCGCCAGCAGCCAAGGGGCGGGAGTGCGGGAGACCCAGTACTTC
TRBD1,many,TRBV14,TRBJ2-5,CASSPSQGVQETQYF,TGTGCCAGCAGCCCCTCACAGGGGGTCCAAGAGACCCAGTACTTC
.,once,TRBV11-2,TRBJ1-1,CASSLRGQAMNTEAFF,TGTGCCAGCAGCTTAAGGGGTCAAGCCATGAACACTGAAGCTTTCTTT
TRBD2,few,TRBV3-1,TRBJ2-1,CASSLTIELADFRAFF,TGTGCCAGCAGCCTAACGATTGAACTAGCGGATTTTCGTGCGTTCTTC
.,.,TRBV3-2,TRBJ2-3,CASSPGLAGGPRTDTQYF,TGTGCCAGCAGCCCGGGACTAGCGGGAGGGCCGAGGACAGATACGCAGTATTTT
.,many,TRBV9,TRBJ1-1,CASSVDTEDTEAFF,TGTGCCAGCAGCGTAGATACAGAGGACACTGAAGCTTTCTTT
.,many,TRBV7-8,TRBJ1-1,CASSFSVTTEAFF,TGTGCCAGCAGCTTCTCCGTTACCACTGAAGCTTTCTTT
.,.,TRBV28,TRBJ2-5,CASSFPQDSQERYF,TGTGCCAGCAGTTTCCCCCAAGATAGCCAGGAGAGGTACTTC
.,many,TRBV6-1,TRBJ1-1,CASSSVRTEAFF,TGTGCCAGCAGCTCGGTTCGCACTGAAGCTTTCTTT
.,many,TRBV7-2,TRBJ1-2,CASRLKYPNYGYTF,TGTGCCAGCAGACTGAAGTACCCTAACTATGGCTACACCTTC
.,many,TRBV3-1,TRBJ1-1,CASSPELSRGTEAFF,TGTGCCAGCAGCCCCGAGCTGAGTAGGGGCACTGAAGCTTTCTTT
.,.,TRBV9,TRBJ2-5,CASSAVPGPLGPETQYF,TGTGCCAGCAGCGCGGTACCGGGCCCCCTTGGGCCAGAGACCCAGTACTTC
.,many,TRBV3-1,TRBJ2-4,CASSQVGQTAKNIQYF,TGTGCCAGCAGCCAAGTGGGACAAACAGCCAAAAACATTCAGTACTTC
TRBD1,many,TRBV7-3,TRBJ2-1,CASSSTGGSGNEQFF,TGTGCCAGCAGCTCTACAGGGGGATCGGGGAATGAGCAGTTCTTC
TRBD1,.,TRBV27,TRBJ1-5,CASSQTGYSNQPQHF,TGTGCCAGCAGTCAGACAGGGTATAGCAATCAGCCCCAGCATTTT
.,many,TRBV28,TRBJ1-5,CASVTQKGTQHF,TGTGCCAGCGTCACCCAAAAAGGGACCCAGCATTTT
.,.,TRBV4-2,TRBJ1-1,CASSQTQAGTEAFF,TGTGCCAGCAGCCAAACCCAGGCTGGCACTGAAGCTTTCTTT
.,.,TRBV12-5,TRBJ1-5,CASGPTGHSNQPQHF,TGTGCTAGTGGTCCGACAGGACATAGCAATCAGCCCCAGCATTTT
TRBD1,few,TRBV2,TRBJ2-1,CASTSIGTGAYNEQFF,TGTGCCAGCACCTCAATCGGGACAGGGGCGTACAATGAGCAGTTCTTC
.,many,TRBV5-1,TRBJ2-7,CASSVEGDLYSYEQYF,TGCGCCAGCAGCGTGGAGGGGGACCTATATTCCTACGAGCAGTACTTC
TRBD1,many,TRBV6-5,TRBJ1-1,CASSYRDRGVDTEAFF,TGTGCCAGCAGTTACCGGGACAGGGGTGTAGATACTGAAGCTTTCTTT
.,many,TRBV28,TRBJ1-5,CASRGVLNQPQHF,TGTGCCAGCCGAGGAGTGCTCAATCAGCCCCAGCATTTT